This T cell receptor beta chain derives from a study of identical twins. This clonotype was observed at least ten times. Its target is not known. Germline CDR1 is SEHNR and CDR2 is FQNEAQ (reference sequence). This CDR3 spans 14 amino acids. With 5 bases removed from V and 5 bases from J, the gap between germline ends came to 10 bases. Study observations and caveats: Conclusions were based on cross-sectional statistical analysis, without following the same donors. The study found weaker excess twin sharing in beta out-of-frame sequences.

Unique molecular identifiers were present on the cDNA, which also gained a universal primer site by template switching. TCRdb redid the calling of the 5' RACE reads with MiXCR, one entry per CDR3 protein. Among roughly 1.6 million distinct CDR3 sequences listed, more than 30% were seen once. The sample consisted of cord blood. This clonotype was obtained from a newborn girl in good health. V is TRBV7-9 and J is TRBJ1-6; D perhaps matches TRBD1 (5 bases). CDR3 DNA: TGTGCCAGCAGCCCGGGGACCGATAATTCACCCCTCCACTTT. This translates into CASSPGTDNSPLHF. The full variable domain, rest sourced from reference TRBV7-9 and TRBJ1-6, is DTGVSQNPRHKITKRGQNVTFRCDPISEHNRLYWYRQTLGQGPEFLTYFQNEAQLEKSRLLSDRFSAERPKGSFSTLEIQRTEQGDSAMYLCASSPGTDNSPLHFGNGTRLTVT.